One and the same sample provided the 22 T cell receptor beta chains below, sequenced in a study of shared T cell receptors in the human thymus. Using immunoSEQ multiplex PCR, the repertoire was profiled, and TCRdb retains in-frame clones only, with some absent. The profile shows 720,000 or so clones, 70% to 90% of them singletons. A further study also used this sample, focusing on human thymus T cells.

The sample was thymocytes. The receptors derive from a girl younger than two with a congenital heart defect.

The J gene is TRBJ2-1, the V gene TRBV6-1, with 8 bases aligning to TRBD1. After removal of 6 bases from V and 4 bases from J, the junction contained 5 bases not matched to a gene. Germline assignment: CDR1 MNHNS and CDR2 SASEGT. There are 14 residues in the CDR3. The CDR3 nucleotides are TGTGCCAGCAGGGACAGGGCTTGGTACAATGAGCAGTTCTTC. Translation: CASRDRAWYNEQFF.

CDR3 protein: CASSQAILRTVQETQYF. In DNA, the CDR3 is TGCGCCAGCAGCCAAGCCATCCTCCGAACAGTTCAAGAGACCCAGTACTTC. The rearrangement joins TRBV4-3 to TRBJ2-5, with D uncertain. Trimming removed 1 base from V and 2 bases from J, with 17 bases in between. This CDR3 has 17 amino acids. The germline V gene has CDR1 LGHNA and CDR2 YSLEER.

This chain links TRBV29-1 with TRBJ2-7, with a possible D match to TRBD1 (6 bases). This CDR3 has 13 amino acids. V lost 2 bases to trimming and J lost 3 bases, with 11 bases between them. From germline, CDR1 is SQVTM and CDR2 ANQGSEA. CDR3 residues: CSVEPGDGYEQYF. In DNA form, the CDR3 reads TGCAGCGTTGAACCAGGGGACGGCTACGAGCAGTACTTC.

J is TRBJ1-2 and V is TRBV27; 8 nucleotides match TRBD1. Germline CDR1 is MNHEY and CDR2 is SMNVEV (reference sequence). With V trimmed by 5 bases and J by 4 bases, 6 bases remained unmatched. CDR3 length equals 14 residues. CDR3 protein: CASSPDRAIYGYTF. The DNA of the CDR3 is TGTGCCAGCAGTCCGGACAGGGCGATCTATGGCTACACCTTC.

This chain uses TRBV6-6 with TRBJ1-2, with 7 bases aligning to TRBD1. J gave up 5 bases and V 2 bases, and 5 bases lay outside the gene matches. Germline-derived CDR1 and CDR2 are MNHNY and SVGAGI (reference sequence). The length of the CDR3 is 14 residues. The CDR3 sequence: CASSYVTGTYGYTF. The CDR3 DNA is TGTGCCAGCAGTTACGTGACAGGGACGTATGGCTACACCTTC.

The chain has TRBV10-1 and TRBJ2-5, with TRBD2 matching over 7 bases. Trimming at V came to 3 bases and at J to 6 bases, leaving 4 bases not matched to a gene. Germline CDR1 WNHNN, CDR2 SYGVQD (reference sequence). The CDR3 is 13 residues long. The CDR3 sequence: CASSDKGGKTQYF. The DNA of the CDR3 is TGCGCCAGCAGTGACAAGGGAGGGAAGACCCAGTACTTC.

A few counts support this clone. The rearrangement joins TRBV4-1 to TRBJ1-2; D is perhaps TRBD1 (6 bases). CDR3 length: 18 amino acids. Trimming stripped 0 bases from V and 4 bases from J, with 21 bases between. Germline V gene data show CDR1 as MGHRA and CDR2 as YSYEKL. The CDR3 loop is CASSQDAGQPPVGYGYTF. CDR3 DNA sequence: TGCGCCAGCAGCCAAGATGCAGGACAGCCCCCAGTAGGCTATGGCTACACCTTC.

The rearrangement joins TRBV6-6 to TRBJ2-5, with 8 bases matching TRBD1. Losses at the gene ends were 4 bases for V and 5 bases for J; bases not matched to a gene: 9. Germline-derived CDR1 and CDR2 are MNHNY and SVGAGI (reference sequence). The CDR3 has 15 amino acids. CDR3 coding DNA: TGTGCCAGCAGTTCAACAGGGGGTGTTATTGAGACCCAGTACTTC. It yields the protein CASSSTGGVIETQYF.

J is TRBJ2-1 and V is TRBV27; D is unclear. CDR3 length: 14 amino acids. V was cut by 4 bases and J by 4 bases, with 11 bases left in between. Germline-derived CDR1 and CDR2 are MNHEY and SMNVEV (reference sequence). The CDR3 DNA reads as TGTGCCAGCAGTTCATCGACTCAATACAATGAGCAGTTCTTC. Translated, it gives CASSSSTQYNEQFF.

The rearrangement links TRBV9 to TRBJ1-1, with 7 positions matching TRBD1. CDR1 SGDLS and CDR2 YYNGEE come from the germline V gene. Unmatched junction bases numbered 2, after V lost 0 bases and J lost 6 bases. The CDR3 runs 13 residues. The CDR3 DNA reads as TGTGCCAGCAGCGTAGCTCAGGGGGCTGAAGCTTTCTTT. Protein sequence: CASSVAQGAEAFF.

The rearrangement joins TRBV28 to TRBJ1-3; D is unresolved. Germline values: CDR1 MDHEN, CDR2 SYDVKM. The CDR3 sequence is 19 residues long. The V end lost 10 bases, the J end lost 5 bases, and 33 bases lay between the germline ends. CDR3 bases: TGTGCCACCCGCTTTGGGAATTTGGTCGGGAGGGCCCCGAGAAACACCATATATTTT. Translated: CATRFGNLVGRAPRNTIYF.

The chain joins TRBV14 to TRBJ2-7; 10 bases fit TRBD1. With 2 bases clipped from V and 5 bases from J, the junction kept 15 bases outside the gene matches. This CDR3 contains 18 residues. Germline assignment: CDR1 SGHDN and CDR2 FVKESK. Here the CDR3 DNA reads TGTGCCAGCAGCCAACCTCGGACAGGGGGTGCGGCCCCCCACGAGCAGTACTTC. Residues: CASSQPRTGGAAPHEQYF.

This chain uses TRBV5-1 with TRBJ1-1, with a weak D call TRBD1 (5 bases). CDR1 is SGHRS and CDR2 is YFSETQ in the germline V gene. The CDR3 length is 18 residues. V lost 0 bases and J 2 bases, leaving 20 bases between the germline ends. In DNA form, the CDR3 reads TGCGCCAGCAGCTTGGTGGGGCAGGGAACCCCTGGAAACACTGAAGCTTTCTTT. This translates into CASSLVGQGTPGNTEAFF.

V gene TRBV27 combines with J gene TRBJ1-2; D is uncertain. CDR3 length: 14 amino acids. Germline CDR1 is MNHEY and CDR2 is SMNVEV (reference sequence). Trimming left V 4 bases short and J 0 bases short, with 9 bases between. The chain's CDR3 is CASSSLTANYGYTF. CDR3 bases: TGTGCCAGCAGTTCTTTGACTGCTAACTATGGCTACACCTTC.

The CDR3 coding sequence is TGTGCCAGCAGCTTTTCAGTGAATTCACCCCTCCACTTT. Translating it yields CASSFSVNSPLHF. The J gene is TRBJ1-6, the V gene TRBV7-2; no reliable D call. The germline gives CDR1 SGHTA, CDR2 FQGNSA. This CDR3 is 13 amino acids long. V lost 3 bases, J lost 7 bases, and 7 bases lay in between.

The chain is built from TRBV5-6 and TRBJ2-1; 13 nucleotides line up with TRBD2. The CDR3 runs to 18 residues. V gave up 4 bases and J gave up 4 bases; unmatched junction bases: 11. CDR1 is SGHDT, CDR2 YYEEEE, per germline. In DNA, the CDR3 is TGTGCCAGCAGCATCACTAGCGGGGGGGCTCCCTTATACAATGAGCAGTTCTTC. Translated, it gives CASSITSGGAPLYNEQFF.

The chain links TRBV4-1 to TRBJ1-1; 8 bases map to TRBD1. Germline values: CDR1 MGHRA, CDR2 YSYEKL. This CDR3 region has 14 residues. V trimming: 5 bases; J trimming: 1 base; junction bases outside the gene matches: 3. The CDR3 coding sequence is TGCGCCAGCAGCGGACAGGGCTGGAACACTGAAGCTTTCTTT. This gives the protein CASSGQGWNTEAFF.

The rearrangement uses TRBV6-4 and TRBJ1-4; no definite D call. Trimming left V 3 bases short and J 7 bases short, with 18 bases between. The CDR3 runs 16 residues. Germline V gene lookup returns CDR1 MRHNA and CDR2 SNTAGT. CDR3 DNA sequence: TGTGCCAGCAGTGATCCGTACAGCAAGTCATGTGAAAAACTGTTTTTT. Translating gives CASSDPYSKSCEKLFF.

CDR3 protein: CASTKGVSYNSPLHF. CDR3 nucleotides: TGTGCCAGCACCAAGGGGGTGTCCTATAATTCACCCCTCCACTTT. This chain joins TRBV6-5 and TRBJ1-6; perhaps TRBD1 as D (6 bases). The CDR3 covers 15 residues. The germline V gene encodes CDR1 MNHEY and CDR2 SVGAGI. Trimming stripped 7 bases from V and 1 base from J, with 11 bases between.

The V and J genes are TRBV10-3 and TRBJ1-1, with TRBD1 identical over 8 bases. Germline assignment: CDR1 ENHRY and CDR2 SYGVKD. V dropped 2 bases and J dropped 3; count of bases not matched to a gene: 11. This CDR3 spans 17 amino acids. DNA of the CDR3: TGTGCCATCAGTGAGCAGGACAGGGCGTTTAGGGACACTGAAGCTTTCTTT. It specifies CAISEQDRAFRDTEAFF.

This sequence joins TRBV7-2 and TRBJ1-5, with a tentative D call TRBD1 (6 bases). V was trimmed by 5 bases and J by 7 bases, leaving 15 bases between them. Looked up from germline, CDR1 is SGHTA and CDR2 is FQGNSA. The CDR3 has 14 residues. The CDR3 DNA follows: TGTGCCAGCAGCCTGGGGGGGGGCGCCCAGCCCCAGCATTTT. The encoded protein is CASSLGGGAQPQHF.

This chain connects TRBV7-2 to TRBJ1-3; D ambiguous. V was pared by 5 bases and J by 0 bases, with 17 bases between. The germline V gene has CDR1 SGHTA and CDR2 FQGNSA. The length of the CDR3 is 17 residues. CDR3 nucleotides: TGTGCCAGCAGCCCCCGCTATGACCTAGGCTCTGGAAACACCATATATTTT. Amino acid sequence: CASSPRYDLGSGNTIYF.